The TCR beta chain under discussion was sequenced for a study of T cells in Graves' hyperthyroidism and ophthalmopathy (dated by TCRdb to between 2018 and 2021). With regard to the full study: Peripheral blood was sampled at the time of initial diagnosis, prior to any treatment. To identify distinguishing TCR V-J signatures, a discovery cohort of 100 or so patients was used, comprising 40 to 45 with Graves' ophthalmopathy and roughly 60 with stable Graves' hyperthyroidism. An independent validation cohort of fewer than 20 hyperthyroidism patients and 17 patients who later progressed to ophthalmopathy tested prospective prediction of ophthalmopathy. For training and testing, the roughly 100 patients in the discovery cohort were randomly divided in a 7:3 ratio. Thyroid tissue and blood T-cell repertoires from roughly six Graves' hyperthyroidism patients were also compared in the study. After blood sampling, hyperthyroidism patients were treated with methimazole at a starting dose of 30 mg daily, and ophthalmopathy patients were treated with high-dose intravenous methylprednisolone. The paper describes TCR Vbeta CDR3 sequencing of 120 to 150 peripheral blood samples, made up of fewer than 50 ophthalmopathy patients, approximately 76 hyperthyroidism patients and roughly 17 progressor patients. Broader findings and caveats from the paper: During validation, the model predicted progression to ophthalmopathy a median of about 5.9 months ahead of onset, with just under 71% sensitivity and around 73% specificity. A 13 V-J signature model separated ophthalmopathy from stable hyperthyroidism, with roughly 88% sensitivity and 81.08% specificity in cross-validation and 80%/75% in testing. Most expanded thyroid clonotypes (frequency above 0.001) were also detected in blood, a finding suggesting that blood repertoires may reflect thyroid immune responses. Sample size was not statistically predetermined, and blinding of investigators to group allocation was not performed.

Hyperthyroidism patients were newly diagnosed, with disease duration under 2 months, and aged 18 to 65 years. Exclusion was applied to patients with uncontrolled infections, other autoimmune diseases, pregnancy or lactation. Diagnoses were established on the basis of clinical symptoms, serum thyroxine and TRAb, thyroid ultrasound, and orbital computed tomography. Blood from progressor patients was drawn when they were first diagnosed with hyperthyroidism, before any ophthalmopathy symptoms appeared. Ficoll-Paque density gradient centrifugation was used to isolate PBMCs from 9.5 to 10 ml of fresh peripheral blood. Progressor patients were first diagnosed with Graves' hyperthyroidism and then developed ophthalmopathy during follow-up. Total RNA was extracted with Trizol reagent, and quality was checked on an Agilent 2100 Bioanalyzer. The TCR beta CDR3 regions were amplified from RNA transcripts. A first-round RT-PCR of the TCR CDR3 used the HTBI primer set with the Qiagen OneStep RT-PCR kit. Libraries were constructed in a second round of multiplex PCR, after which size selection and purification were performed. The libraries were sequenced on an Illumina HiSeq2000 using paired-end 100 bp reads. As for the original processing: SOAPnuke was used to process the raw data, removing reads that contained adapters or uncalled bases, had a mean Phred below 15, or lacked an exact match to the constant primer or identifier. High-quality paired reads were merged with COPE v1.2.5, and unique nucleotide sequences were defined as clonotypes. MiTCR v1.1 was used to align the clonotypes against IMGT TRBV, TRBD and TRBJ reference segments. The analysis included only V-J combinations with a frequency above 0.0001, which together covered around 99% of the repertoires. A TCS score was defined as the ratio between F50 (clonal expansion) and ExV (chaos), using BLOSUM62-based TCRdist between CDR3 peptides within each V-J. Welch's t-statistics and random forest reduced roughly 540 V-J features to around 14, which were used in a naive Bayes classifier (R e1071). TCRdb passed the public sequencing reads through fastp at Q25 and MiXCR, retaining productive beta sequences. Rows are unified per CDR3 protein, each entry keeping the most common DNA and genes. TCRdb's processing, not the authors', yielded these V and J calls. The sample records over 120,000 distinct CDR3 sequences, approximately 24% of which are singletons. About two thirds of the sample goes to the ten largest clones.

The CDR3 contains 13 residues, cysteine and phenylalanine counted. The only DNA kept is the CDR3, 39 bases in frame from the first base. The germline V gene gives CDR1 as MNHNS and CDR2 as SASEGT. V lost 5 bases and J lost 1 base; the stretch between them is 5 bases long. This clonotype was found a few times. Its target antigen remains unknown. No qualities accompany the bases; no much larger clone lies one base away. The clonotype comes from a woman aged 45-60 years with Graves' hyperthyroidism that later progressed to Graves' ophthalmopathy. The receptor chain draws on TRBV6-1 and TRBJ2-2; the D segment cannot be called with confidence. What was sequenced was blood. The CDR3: CASSFQNTGELFF. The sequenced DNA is TGTGCCAGCAGTTTCCAGAACACCGGGGAGCTGTTTTTT.